This TCR beta chain appears in the sequencing data of a study of blood T cell repertoires in COVID-19. Study overall: Acute and convalescent COVID-19 samples came from the United States, Italy and Spain. The cDNA or gDNA used as material had been derived from T cells, B-cell-depleted T cells, or PBMCs.

In the authors' workflow: Estimates of nucleated cell counts were drawn from the amplification of reference gene primers. TCRdb's copy holds only in-frame clones and misses some; the assay was immunoSEQ multiplex PCR. Clone size and V and J calls were adopted from that table, with D and trimming inferred from the DNA. The data show approximately 11,000 clones, about 87% seen once. From germline, CDR1 is SNHLY and CDR2 FYNNEI. V lost 8 bases to trimming and J lost 7 bases, with 17 bases between them. This CDR3 region has 13 residues. The chain employs TRBV2 and TRBJ2-5; D possibly corresponds to TRBD2 (7 bases). Sequencing input: peripheral blood. The TCR originated in a human donor in a cohort sampled during active COVID-19. CDR3 bases: TGTGCCAGCTTTGTCGGGGGGCCAGCGACCCAGTACTTC. The encoded protein is CASFVGGPATQYF.